This entry is about one T cell receptor (beta chain). This clone has more than one count but fewer than ten. Which antigen it targets is not known. Nothing much larger sits one base from this clone, and base qualities are not available. The data belong to a study of beta chain features in type 1 diabetes (dated by TCRdb to between 2017 and 2018). Turning to the overall study: Mean age, gender distribution, total cell number and subset yield were not different between patients and healthy donors. The study compared TCRB repertoires of sorted circulating CD4+ T cell subsets between recently diagnosed type 1 diabetes patients and matched healthy donors. A total of some 100,000,000 sorted cells were examined across all samples, and the number of cells per subset was strongly correlated with RNA yield. Whereas all 30 or so donors provided naive and central memory subsets, regulatory and stem cell-like memory subsets were isolated from just 8 patients and about 8 healthy donors.

The entire amount of isolated RNA was reverse transcribed using the High Capacity cDNA Reverse Transcription Kit, so the sequenced TCRB transcripts were expressed ones. Deep immunoSEQ sequencing was performed on naive, central memory and regulatory T cell samples, with an average of roughly 3.5 million total reads per sample. Sorted cells were lysed in RLT buffer and RNA was extracted with DNase-treated RNeasy Micro or Mini kits, depending on cell number. To prevent cross-contamination, every cell subset was processed on its own, while patient and healthy donor samples were processed together. The immunoSEQ multiplex PCR was used to amplify TCRB sequences from cDNA, generating 87-bp fragments that spanned the CDR3 region. Amplicons were sequenced on the Illumina HiSeq platform. Concerning the study's data processing: Synthetic template baselines were used to correct PCR bias computationally, reads within Hamming distance 2 were collapsed, and singletons that could not be merged were discarded. Reads were aligned against IMGT to assign V, D and J genes, CDR3 length and insertions or deletions at six rearrangement sites. Within each subset, clonotype counts were normalized to sorted cell number, and only after that were true diversity and Gini coefficients computed with the tcR R package. The overlap coefficient, calculated on TCRB nucleotide sequences, was used to quantify repertoire sharing. As a proxy for the pre-selection repertoire, out-of-frame TCRB sequences from naive cells were analyzed. In its TCRdb copy, this immuneACCESS table keeps in-frame sequences only and misses some clones. Where compared with another copy, unresolved V genes explain less than half of these, and the others have no known cause. V, J and clone size were drawn from that table, and D and trimming were deduced from the DNA. The sample table holds hundreds of thousands of clones, of which roughly a sixth were seen once. The ten largest clones represent approximately 0.099% of the sample.

Cut back by 4 bases and 3 bases, the V and J ends lie 12 bases apart. CDR1 SQVTM and CDR2 ANQGSEA were looked up in the germline V gene. There are 14 amino acids in the CDR3, from cysteine to phenylalanine inclusive. The DNA shown is the 42-base CDR3, in frame from base 1. Points the paper makes about the study in general: Naive, central memory and regulatory TCRB repertoires appeared more similar among patients than among healthy donors. Fewer insertions and more nucleotide deletions at VDJ recombination sites were observed in patients with type 1 diabetes, implying thymic rearrangement abnormalities. PCR may preferentially amplify shorter templates, but because patient and control samples were amplified and corrected together, any resulting skew would affect both groups equally. Because cDNA was sequenced instead of genomic DNA, activated cells with high expression could be over-represented, although the groups did not differ in activation or CD3 levels. A moderate but significant shortening of TCRB CDR3 length was observed in type 1 diabetes patients in all four CD4+ subsets. Because the HLA sub-analyses included only small numbers of individuals, any influence of HLA type on TCRB rearrangement was left unresolved.

A single peripheral blood draw of approximately 100 mL on average was collected from each donor into heparinised tubes. Naive, central memory, regulatory and stem cell-like memory CD4+ T cells were sorted on a BD FACSAria II using a panel including CD45RO, CCR7, CD25, CD127, CD95 and CD27. A purity above 98% was achieved for all sorted populations. PBMCs were separated immediately by Lymphoprep density gradient centrifugation and were stained directly, without being cultured. So that batch effects would be minimized, each experiment stained and sorted samples in pairs, pairing one healthy donor with one patient.

The chain is encoded by TRBV29-1 joined to TRBJ2-2; the D segment may tentatively be TRBD1 or TRBD2, each giving 5 matched bases. The sequencing sample was made of naive CD4+ T cells from blood. The cell subset or site label on this specimen signifies: true naive CD4+ T cells. This clonotype was obtained from a man younger than 35 in good health. Here the CDR3 is given as CSVVRGVDTGELFF. The sequenced DNA: TGCAGCGTTGTACGAGGGGTCGACACCGGGGAGCTGTTTTTT.